A selection of T cell receptor beta chains follows, all from one sample in a study of T cell repertoires in cytomegalovirus infection. MiXCR was run by TCRdb on the reads, yielding one entry per CDR3 protein. The table lists more than 30,000 distinct CDR3 sequences, about 48% of them singletons. Their target antigens are unknown. The sequenced sample was CD8+ T cells from cultured PBMCs, obtained from culture after CMV antigen stimulation. The receptors were gathered from a human donor in good health (CMV status not recorded). Some clones in this sample may be carry-over from other donors' samples. CDR3s include the opening cysteine and the closing phenylalanine or tryptophan. D genes are given only for firm matches.

V,D,J,CDR3
TRBV11-2,.,TRBJ1-4,CASSLAPGRVNEKLFF
TRBV20-1,.,TRBJ1-3,CSARDWAQSSGNTIYF
TRBV6-1,.,TRBJ2-3,CATLEGVSRRTDTQYF
TRBV12-3/TRBV12-4,TRBD1,TRBJ2-7,CASSTGQPYEQYF
TRBV6-4,TRBD2,TRBJ2-3,CASSDSISTSGDGFTDTQYF
TRBV11-2,.,TRBJ1-1,CASSSENPRGEAFF
TRBV27,.,TRBJ2-6,CASSFGQLLSGANVLTF
TRBV7-6,TRBD2,TRBJ2-1,CASSLALAGNVYNEQFF
TRBV7-2,TRBD1,TRBJ2-1,CASSPGQGGLDEQFF
TRBV11-3,.,TRBJ2-3,CASSFGDRGTDTQYF
TRBV20-1,.,TRBJ2-2,CSARDPTSPGELFF
TRBV7-8,.,TRBJ2-1,CASSFSQGVAFF
TRBV11-2,.,TRBJ2-1,CASSLGNYNEQFF